The next 21 T cell receptor beta chains were all read from a single sample in a study of graft-versus-host responses after intestinal transplantation. TCRdb's copy holds only in-frame clones and misses some; the assay was immunoSEQ multiplex PCR. The sample includes about 82,000 clones, roughly 89% of them seen just once. Their recognized antigens are unknown. The specimen comprised unstimulated CD4+ T cells sorted from spleen or lymph node cells, sampled before intestinal transplant. The receptor source for this set is a human donor who received an intestinal transplant.

The chain employs TRBV6-4 and TRBJ2-7, with 10 bases fitting TRBD1. The CDR3 totals 16 residues. CDR1 is MRHNA and CDR2 is SNTAGT in the germline V gene. V was pared by 7 bases and J by 4 bases, with 13 bases of the junction left unmatched. The CDR3 bases are TGTGCCAGCATTCCTTTCGGACAGGGGGGGGCATACGAGCAGTACTTC. It yields the protein CASIPFGQGGAYEQYF.

The genes are TRBV14 and TRBJ1-5; D is possibly TRBD1 (5 bases). Germline V lookup: CDR1 SGHDN, CDR2 FVKESK. Trimming left V 4 bases short and J 1 base short, with 14 bases between. This CDR3 is 16 amino acids long. CDR3 DNA: TGTGCCAGCAGCCGGGGGGGAGGTTCCAGCAATCAGCCCCAGCATTTT. As protein: CASSRGGGSSNQPQHF.

This rearrangement joins TRBV13 to TRBJ2-5, with 7 bases lining up with TRBD2. The V segment lost 2 bases and the J segment 3 bases; nucleotides outside the gene matches: 6. The CDR3 is 15 amino acids. Looked up from germline, CDR1 is PRHDT and CDR2 is FYEKMQ (reference sequence). CDR3 region: CASSLRASGKETQYF. The DNA of the CDR3 is TGTGCCAGCAGCTTACGGGCTAGCGGAAAAGAGACCCAGTACTTC.

This clone has a single count. The genes are TRBV2 and TRBJ1-1; no firm D call. Germline CDR1 is SNHLY and CDR2 is FYNNEI. Trimming took off 7 bases at V and 0 bases at J, with 6 bases between the two ends. CDR3 size: 12 residues. The CDR3 loop is CASIDLNTEAFF. CDR3 DNA sequence: TGTGCCAGCATTGACTTGAACACTGAAGCTTTCTTT.

V is TRBV29-1 and J is TRBJ2-3; D is unclear. V lost 5 bases, J lost 2 bases, and 8 bases lay in between. Germline V CDR1 and CDR2: SQVTM, ANQGSEA. This CDR3 comprises 12 residues. In DNA form, the CDR3 reads TGCAGCGTTCGTCCTTCCACAGATACGCAGTATTTT. This translates into CSVRPSTDTQYF.

V is TRBV7-9 and J is TRBJ1-1, with 7 bases lining up with TRBD1. The ends lost 6 bases at V and 3 bases at J; junction bases unmatched: 10. The germline V gene encodes CDR1 SEHNR and CDR2 FQNEAQ (reference sequence). The CDR3 sequence is 15 residues long. Here the CDR3 DNA reads TGTGCCAGCAGTTTTACAGGGGTAGGGGACACTGAAGCTTTCTTT. It translates to CASSFTGVGDTEAFF.

The chain joins TRBV2 to TRBJ2-3; D is possibly TRBD1 (5 bases). The CDR3 length is 13 residues. In germline, CDR1 is SNHLY, CDR2 FYNNEI. V was trimmed by 4 bases and J by 5 bases, leaving 10 bases between them. CDR3 residues: CASSGGRVDTQYF. The CDR3 DNA follows: TGTGCCAGCAGTGGCGGCAGGGTAGATACGCAGTATTTT.

The J gene is TRBJ2-4, the V gene TRBV12-5; a weak D match, TRBD2 (5 bases). This CDR3 has 14 residues. CDR1 and CDR2 (germline): LGHNT, FRNRAP. The V end lost 6 bases, the J end lost 8 bases, and 17 bases lay between the germline ends. CDR3 bases: TGTGCTAGTGGCCTAGAGTCCGGAGCGGACATTCAGTACTTC. It specifies CASGLESGADIQYF.

The rearrangement uses TRBV19 and TRBJ2-2; D is undetermined. The CDR3 totals 14 residues. The V end was cut by 5 bases, the J end by 0 bases, with 7 bases between. Germline lookup yields CDR1 LNHDA and CDR2 SQIVND (reference sequence). CDR3 region: CASSPLSNTGELFF. The CDR3 coding sequence is TGTGCCAGTAGTCCCCTTTCGAACACCGGGGAGCTGTTTTTT.

The gene calls are TRBV27 and TRBJ2-1, with TRBD1 matching over 9 bases. The V segment lost 0 bases and the J segment 7 bases; nucleotides outside the gene matches: 13. CDR1 is MNHEY, CDR2 SMNVEV, per germline (reference sequence). There are 18 residues in the CDR3. The CDR3 DNA sequence: TGTGCCAGCAGTTTATCCCCGGGACAGGGACGTTATGGGAATGAGCAGTTCTTC. This codes for CASSLSPGQGRYGNEQFF.

V is TRBV9 and J is TRBJ2-5; TRBD1 matches at 10 bases. Germline CDR1 reads SGDLS; CDR2 reads YYNGEE. Losses at the gene ends were 3 bases for V and 1 base for J; bases not matched to a gene: 9. This CDR3 contains 17 residues. The CDR3 reads CASSASGTGVPQETQYF. CDR3 in DNA: TGTGCCAGCAGCGCCTCCGGGACAGGGGTTCCCCAAGAGACCCAGTACTTC. Full variable domain (remainder filled in from reference TRBV9 and TRBJ2-5): DSGVTQTPKHLITATGQRVTLRCSPRSGDLSVYWYQQSLDQGLQFLIQYYNGEERAKGNILERFSAQQFPDLHSELNLSSLELGDSALYFCASSASGTGVPQETQYFGPGTRLLVL.

This clone appeared a single time. V usage is TRBV18 and J usage is TRBJ1-5; D may be TRBD1 (5 bases). The V and J ends lost 5 bases and 5 bases respectively, with 13 bases between them. The CDR3 contains 14 residues. The germline V gene encodes CDR1 KGHSH and CDR2 LQKENI. CDR3 nucleotide sequence: TGTGCCAGCTCATCTCAGGGTTTCGATCAGCCCCAGCATTTT. It is translated as CASSSQGFDQPQHF. Combining the CDR3 with reference TRBV18 and TRBJ1-5 gives the whole variable domain NAGVMQNPRHLVRRRGQEARLRCSPMKGHSHVYWYRQLPEEGLKFMVYLQKENIIDESGMPKERFSAEFPKEGPSILRIQQVVRGDSAAYFCASSSQGFDQPQHFGDGTRLSIL.

The V gene is TRBV6-5, the J gene TRBJ1-6; D may be TRBD1 (6 bases). Germline CDR1 and CDR2: MNHEY and SVGAGI. Trimming shortened V by 6 bases and J by 5 bases, and 14 bases separated the two germline ends. The CDR3 has 15 residues. This CDR3 is CASSITGRDNSPLHF. The CDR3 nucleotides are TGTGCCAGCAGCATAACAGGGAGGGATAATTCACCCCTCCACTTT.

The V and J genes are TRBV7-6 and TRBJ2-2, with D perhaps matching TRBD2 (5 bases). The CDR3 is 15 residues long. The V gene's germline CDR1 is SGHVS and CDR2 FNYEAQ. Trimming left V 2 bases short and J 3 bases short, with 10 bases between. This chain's CDR3 is CASSLSGRDTGELFF. The CDR3 bases are TGTGCCAGCAGCTTAAGCGGAAGGGACACCGGGGAGCTGTTTTTT.

This clone has a single count. This chain joins TRBV10-1 and TRBJ1-1, with 11 bases identical to TRBD1. CDR1 is WNHNN, CDR2 SYGVQD, per germline (reference sequence). Trimming at V came to 6 bases and at J to 4 bases, leaving 13 bases not matched to a gene. This CDR3 region has 17 residues. The CDR3 region is CASSKDRGPGVGTEAFF. DNA of the CDR3: TGCGCCAGCAGCAAGGACAGGGGGCCCGGAGTCGGCACTGAAGCTTTCTTT.

The chain has TRBV4-1 and TRBJ1-1; 8 nucleotides match TRBD1. CDR3 length: 17 amino acids. CDR1 MGHRA and CDR2 YSYEKL come from the germline V gene. Unmatched junction bases numbered 13, after V lost 4 bases and J lost 3 bases. The CDR3 loop reads CASSPETIDRGHTEAFF. The CDR3 DNA follows: TGCGCCAGCAGCCCAGAAACCATCGACAGGGGCCACACTGAAGCTTTCTTT.

The chain joins TRBV6-1 to TRBJ1-2; D unresolved. The CDR3 totals 9 residues. V lost 2 bases, J lost 13 bases, and 5 bases lay in between. Germline-derived CDR1 and CDR2 are MNHNS and SASEGT. The CDR3 region is CASSETPTF. CDR3 DNA sequence: TGTGCCAGCAGTGAAACTCCCACCTTC.

The V and J genes are TRBV5-4 and TRBJ2-3; a weak D match, TRBD2 (7 bases). V gave up 6 bases and J gave up 0 bases, with 17 bases separating them. The CDR3 runs 16 residues. Germline V CDR1 and CDR2: SGHNT, YYREEE (reference sequence). The CDR3: CASKPGGGTSTDTQYF. The CDR3 bases are TGTGCCAGCAAACCTGGGGGGGGCACGAGCACAGATACGCAGTATTTT.

This rearrangement joins TRBV2 to TRBJ1-2; a possible D gene is TRBD1 (6 bases). The V end lost 7 bases, the J end lost 2 bases, and 11 bases lay between the germline ends. From germline, CDR1 is SNHLY and CDR2 FYNNEI. The CDR3 has 13 amino acids. CDR3 coding DNA: TGTGCCAGCACAGGGGACCTAAACTATGGCTACACCTTC. The encoded protein is CASTGDLNYGYTF.

The chain is built from TRBV7-2 and TRBJ1-2; D possibly corresponds to TRBD1 (5 bases). The V gene lost 1 base and the J gene lost 0 bases, with 12 bases spanning the gap. The CDR3 runs to 16 residues. Germline lookup yields CDR1 SGHTA and CDR2 FQGNSA. In DNA, the CDR3 is TGTGCCAGCAGCTTAGGGGGAGGGGATTCTAACTATGGCTACACCTTC. This gives the protein CASSLGGGDSNYGYTF.

V gene TRBV9 combines with J gene TRBJ1-4; possible D gene TRBD1, 5 bases. The germline V gene has CDR1 SGDLS and CDR2 YYNGEE. The CDR3 extends over 17 amino acids. Trimming cost V 3 bases and J 0 bases, with 15 bases left between them. The CDR3 reads CASSGGEGAATNEKLFF. The CDR3 region has the DNA TGTGCCAGCAGCGGGGGGGAAGGGGCGGCAACTAATGAAAAACTGTTTTTT.